The 12 T cell receptor beta chains reported below all come from one sample, sequenced in a study of response to subunit inactivated influenza vaccine. TCRdb used MiXCR to reprocess the RT-PCR reads, holding one entry per CDR3 protein. The data show roughly 550,000 distinct CDR3 sequences, with around 25% seen just once and around 2.8% held by the top ten. These same records also appear under a second study, on T cells expressing NK-cell markers. That investigation notes: 5'RACE template switching with UMIs generated TCR beta cDNA.

The material was CD4+ T cells sorted from PBMCs, obtained approximately 13 days after vaccination. Receptors were obtained from a man aged 50 or older who received an inactivated influenza vaccine.

A few counts support this clonotype. The J gene is TRBJ2-7, the V gene TRBV20-1; 8 bases align to TRBD1. The V segment lost 6 bases and the J segment 4 bases; nucleotides outside the gene matches: 8. The V gene's germline CDR1 is DFQATT and CDR2 SNEGSKA (reference sequence). This CDR3 contains 13 residues. The CDR3 bases are TGCAGTGCAAGGGACAGGACCTTTTACGAGCAGTACTTC. This sequence encodes CSARDRTFYEQYF.

This clonotype turned up a few times. The chain links TRBV18 to TRBJ1-5; D remains ambiguous. The V end lost 2 bases, the J end lost 3 bases, and 8 bases lay between the germline ends. This CDR3 is built from 14 residues. Germline V CDR1 and CDR2: KGHSH, LQKENI. CDR3: CASSPGRNNQPQHF. The DNA for the CDR3 is TGTGCCAGCTCACCAGGGCGGAACAATCAGCCCCAGCATTTT.

The chain recombines TRBV12-3 or TRBV12-4 with TRBJ1-5, with 7 positions matching TRBD1. The V segment lost 1 base and the J segment 0 bases; nucleotides outside the gene matches: 3. The CDR3 extends over 16 amino acids. CDR3 nucleotides: TGTGCCAGCAGTTTAGACAGGGGCAATAGCAATCAGCCCCAGCATTTT. This gives the protein CASSLDRGNSNQPQHF.

J is TRBJ2-7 and V is TRBV5-1, with 7 bases identical to TRBD1. Germline CDR1 SGHRS, CDR2 YFSETQ. CDR3 length equals 13 residues. With 8 bases clipped from V and 2 bases from J, the junction kept 7 bases outside the gene matches. The CDR3 is CASRPGQPYEQYF. Written as DNA, the CDR3 is TGCGCCAGTAGACCGGGACAGCCCTACGAGCAGTACTTC.

The chain joins TRBV3-1 to TRBJ1-1, with D maybe TRBD1 (6 bases). Looked up from germline, CDR1 is LGHDT and CDR2 is YNNKEL (reference sequence). The CDR3 is made up of 13 amino acids. V was shortened by 4 bases and J by 6 bases, with 12 bases between the two germline ends. For the CDR3, the DNA is TGTGCCAGCAGCCCCGACAGGATTTCTGAAGCTTTCTTT. It specifies CASSPDRISEAFF.

Regarding this clonotype: Germline is not matched at one junction end, which may reflect a read error. The gene calls are TRBV5-1 and TRBJ2-7; TRBD2 might be the D (6 bases). The V gene's germline CDR1 is SGHRS and CDR2 YFSETQ. The CDR3 has 13 amino acids. In DNA, the CDR3 is TGCGCCAGCACAGTTTGGGACTCCTCCGAGCAGTACTTC. This sequence encodes CASTVWDSSEQYF.

Worth noting for this clonotype: Mismatch with germline at one junction end may stem from a read error. The genes are TRBV7-7 and TRBJ1-6; D is perhaps TRBD1 (5 bases). The germline gives CDR1 SSHAT, CDR2 FNYEAQ (reference sequence). This CDR3 spans 15 amino acids. CDR3 region: CASSLDDRTNSPLHF. DNA of the CDR3: TGTGCTAGCAGCTTAGACGACAGAACAAATTCACCCCTCCACTTT.

This clonotype was seen only a few times. The chain uses TRBV6-6 and TRBJ1-1; D call uncertain. Trimming left V 4 bases short and J 3 bases short, with 9 bases between. The CDR3 covers 13 residues. CDR1 MNHNY and CDR2 SVGAGI come from the germline V gene (reference sequence). Written as DNA, the CDR3 is TGTGCCAGCAGTTCCGAAGGGTACACTGAAGCTTTCTTT. Amino acid sequence: CASSSEGYTEAFF.

The rearrangement joins TRBV10-3 to TRBJ2-7; D gene uncertain. CDR1 is ENHRY and CDR2 is SYGVKD in the germline V gene. V dropped 6 bases and J dropped 0 bases, with 15 bases sitting between them. The CDR3 runs 15 residues. The CDR3 loop reads CAIRPSFTVSYEQYF. The CDR3 DNA is TGTGCCATCAGGCCTTCCTTCACAGTCTCCTACGAGCAGTACTTC.

This clonotype turned up a few times. The chain employs TRBV12-3 or TRBV12-4 and TRBJ2-7; TRBD2 matches at 7 bases. Trimming removed 5 bases from V and 2 bases from J; junction bases left unmatched: 9. The CDR3 covers 15 residues. CDR3 sequence (DNA): TGTGCCAGCAGTCAAGGGGAGGGCGGGGCCTACGAGCAGTACTTC. Translated, it gives CASSQGEGGAYEQYF.

Concerning this clonotype itself: Its ends do not fully match the called genes, so a read error is possible. V is TRBV6-2 or TRBV6-3 and J is TRBJ1-5; TRBD1 aligns across 8 bases. CDR1 and CDR2 (germline): MNHEY, SVGEGT. The CDR3 runs 14 residues. The CDR3 DNA reads TGTGCCAGCAGTGGACAGGGAAGGGATCAGCTCCAGCATTTT. As protein: CASSGQGRDQLQHF.

The chain has TRBV28 and TRBJ2-1; D gene ambiguous. Trimming removed 3 bases at V and 8 bases at J, with 14 bases between. Germline V gene lookup returns CDR1 MDHEN and CDR2 SYDVKM. CDR3 length: 14 amino acids. The CDR3: CASSLTEFVDEQFF. The DNA for the CDR3 is TGTGCCAGCAGTTTGACTGAGTTTGTGGATGAGCAGTTCTTC.